Below, one T cell receptor beta chain is given with its context. What it recognizes is unknown. The data were taken from a study of somatic mutations in cytotoxic T cells in rheumatoid arthritis. General study points: No significant CD8+ T-cell clonality difference was found between rheumatoid arthritis patients and age-matched controls. Age was associated with higher CD8+ clonality in rheumatoid arthritis patients, not in healthy controls.

This CDR3 spans 14 amino acids. Losses at the gene ends were 0 bases for V and 9 bases for J; bases not matched to a gene: 2. Germline CDR1 is MRHNA and CDR2 is SNTAGT. Here immunoSEQ multiplex PCR was the method, and the copy in TCRdb shows in-frame clones only, minus some. The sample includes roughly 13,000 clones, under 80% of them seen just once. The sample was CD8+ T cells sorted from blood. V gene TRBV6-4 combines with J gene TRBJ1-6, with 7 bases identical to TRBD1. The sequence was obtained from an adult with rheumatoid arthritis. DNA of the CDR3: TGTGCCAGCAGTGACTCGTCAGGGGGTTCACCCCTCCACTTT. It specifies CASSDSSGGSPLHF.